Reported below is one T cell receptor (beta chain). The CDR3 is 12 residues long. Trimming removed 4 bases from V and 4 bases from J, with 7 bases in between. Germline V CDR1 and CDR2: MNHEY, SVGEGT. Authors' methods: The authors estimated nucleated cell counts from reference gene primer amplification. The repertoire was sequenced with immunoSEQ multiplex PCR; TCRdb's copy has only in-frame clones and lacks some. V, J and clone size reflect that table, while D and trimming were determined from the DNA. This sample has some 21,000 clones, with 75% to 90% found just once. This sample is drawn from a study of blood T cell repertoires in COVID-19. As for the study in general: The study drew acute and convalescent COVID-19 samples from the United States, Italy and Spain. PBMCs, B-cell-depleted T cells, or T cells provided the cDNA or gDNA that made up the material.

This clonotype was sampled from a human donor with acute or convalescent COVID-19. The donor label of this sample is uncertain. Sequencing input: peripheral blood. The chain combines TRBV6-2 or TRBV6-3 with TRBJ1-1; D is unclear. For the CDR3, the DNA is TGTGCCAGCAGTTGGCGGGGCACTGAAGCTTTCTTT. Amino acid sequence: CASSWRGTEAFF.